This entry describes one TCR beta chain. Assignment of participants to cohorts was predicated upon participant-reported clinical history. Sequencing was performed with immunoSEQ multiplex PCR; in TCRdb, only in-frame clones are kept and a portion is missing. Of 350,000 to 450,000 clones detected, approximately 92% appear once; the ten largest clones hold 0.95% to 1.2%. V lost 5 bases and J 2 bases, leaving 12 bases between the germline ends. CDR1 and CDR2 (germline): SGHDN, FVKESK. The CDR3 totals 14 residues. The data were taken from a study of blood T cell repertoires in COVID-19. The J gene is TRBJ2-5, the V gene TRBV14, with a weak D call TRBD2 (6 bases). The sequence was collected from a man aged 30 to 45 who had recovered from COVID-19. The sequencing sample was made of PBMCs or T cells enriched from blood (not recorded which). The CDR3 DNA sequence: TGTGCCAGCAGCAGGCGGGACTTTCAAGAGACCCAGTACTTC. This encodes CASSRRDFQETQYF.